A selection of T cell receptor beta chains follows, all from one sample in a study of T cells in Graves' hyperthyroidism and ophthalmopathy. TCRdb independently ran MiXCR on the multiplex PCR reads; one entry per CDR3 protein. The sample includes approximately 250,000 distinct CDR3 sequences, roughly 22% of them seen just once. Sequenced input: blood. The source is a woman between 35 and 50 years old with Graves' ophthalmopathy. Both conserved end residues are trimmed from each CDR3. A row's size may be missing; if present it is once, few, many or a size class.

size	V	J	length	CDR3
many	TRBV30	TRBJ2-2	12	AWSSWLSTGELF
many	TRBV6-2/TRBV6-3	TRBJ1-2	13	ASSYTGTTSYGYT
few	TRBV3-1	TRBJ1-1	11	ASSDTGDTEAF
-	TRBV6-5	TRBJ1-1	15	ASSYVARGRGGTEAF
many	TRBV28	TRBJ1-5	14	ASETPTLGRNQPQH
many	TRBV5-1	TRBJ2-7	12	ASSTGVPSYEQY
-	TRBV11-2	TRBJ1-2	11	ASSSRTNYGYT
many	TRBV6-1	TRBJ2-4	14	ASSLLSGEVQNIQY
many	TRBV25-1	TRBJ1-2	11	ASSGFGQRGYT
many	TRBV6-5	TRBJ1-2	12	ASSYSSGNYGYT
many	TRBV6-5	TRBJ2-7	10	ASRTGGAEQY
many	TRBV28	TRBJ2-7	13	ASSSTGTGRNEQY
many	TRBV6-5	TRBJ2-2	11	ASRPRLTGELF
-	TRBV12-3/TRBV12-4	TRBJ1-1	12	ASSLLPANTEAF
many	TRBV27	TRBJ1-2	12	ASSFNRADYGYT
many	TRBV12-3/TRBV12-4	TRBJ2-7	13	ASSLLMGNSDEQY
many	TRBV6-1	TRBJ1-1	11	ASTLTGGTEAF
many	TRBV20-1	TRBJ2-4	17	SARDQYNIGVIAKNIQY
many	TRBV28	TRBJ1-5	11	ASSPLGPQPQH
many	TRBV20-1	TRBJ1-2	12	SARDPRVDYGYT
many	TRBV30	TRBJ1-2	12	AWSVGHGNYGYT
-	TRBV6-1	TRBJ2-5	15	ASRVGLAGDRQETQY
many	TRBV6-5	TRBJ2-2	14	ASRGAGTSGTGELF
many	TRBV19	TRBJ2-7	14	ASSSRGGGSGDEQY
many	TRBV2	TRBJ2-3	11	ASSEDVKDTQY
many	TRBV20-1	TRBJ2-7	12	SASGLAPPYEQY
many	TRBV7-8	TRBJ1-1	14	ASSLAGFTLNTEAF
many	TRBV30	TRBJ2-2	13	AWSELARGTGELF
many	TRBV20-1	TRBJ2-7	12	SAEFDRAAYEQY
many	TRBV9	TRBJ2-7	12	ASSVEAVSYEQY
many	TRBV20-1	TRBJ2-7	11	SATTLTTYEQY
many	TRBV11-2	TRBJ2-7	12	ASSSQTGSSEQY
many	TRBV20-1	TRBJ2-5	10	SARDEGRTQY
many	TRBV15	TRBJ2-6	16	ATSRELPGATGANVLT
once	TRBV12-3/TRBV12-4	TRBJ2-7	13	ASSWGDRVTYEQY
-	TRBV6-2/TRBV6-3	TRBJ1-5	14	ASSDPGQTGLQPQH
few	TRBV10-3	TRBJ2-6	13	ATTPWSGGANVLT
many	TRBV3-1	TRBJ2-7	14	ASSQVGAAGNYEQY
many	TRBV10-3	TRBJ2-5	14	AISDRLAGDRETQY
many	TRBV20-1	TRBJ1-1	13	SARGYGTGGTEAF
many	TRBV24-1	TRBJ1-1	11	ATSDSGGTEAF